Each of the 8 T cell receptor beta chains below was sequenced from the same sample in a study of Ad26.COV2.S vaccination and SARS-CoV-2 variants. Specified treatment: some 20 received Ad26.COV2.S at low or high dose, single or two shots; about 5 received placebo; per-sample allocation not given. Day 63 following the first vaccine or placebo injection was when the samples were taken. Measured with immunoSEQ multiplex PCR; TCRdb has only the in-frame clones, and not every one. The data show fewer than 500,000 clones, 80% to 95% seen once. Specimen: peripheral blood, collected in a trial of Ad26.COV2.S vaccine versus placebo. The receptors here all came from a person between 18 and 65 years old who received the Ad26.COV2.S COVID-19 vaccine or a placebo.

This CDR3 reads CASSDSPGETQETQYF. CDR3 DNA: TGTGCCAGCAGCGATTCCCCCGGGGAGACCCAAGAGACCCAGTACTTC. The chain employs TRBV9 and TRBJ2-5; TRBD2 is a possible D gene (5 bases). This CDR3 is built from 16 residues. Trimming removed 3 bases from V and 1 base from J, with 16 bases in between. CDR1 is SGDLS, CDR2 YYNGEE, per germline. The full variable domain, its missing parts supplied by reference TRBV9 and TRBJ2-5, is DSGVTQTPKHLITATGQRVTLRCSPRSGDLSVYWYQQSLDQGLQFLIQYYNGEERAKGNILERFSAQQFPDLHSELNLSSLELGDSALYFCASSDSPGETQETQYFGPGTRLLVL.

CDR3 sequence: CSVSPQGSVEQYF. The CDR3 DNA reads TGCAGCGTCTCGCCTCAGGGGTCGGTCGAGCAGTACTTC. This chain links TRBV29-1 with TRBJ2-7; D is perhaps TRBD1 (6 bases). Germline-derived CDR1 and CDR2 are SQVTM and ANQGSEA. The CDR3 runs to 13 residues. The V and J ends lost 6 bases and 6 bases respectively, with 18 bases between them.

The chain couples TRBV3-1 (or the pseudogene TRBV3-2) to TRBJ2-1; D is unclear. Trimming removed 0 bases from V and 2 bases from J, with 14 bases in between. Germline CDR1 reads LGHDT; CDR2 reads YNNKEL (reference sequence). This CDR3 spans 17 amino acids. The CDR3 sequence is CASSQDGGFPPYNEQFF. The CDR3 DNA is TGTGCCAGCAGCCAAGATGGCGGATTCCCCCCCTACAATGAGCAGTTCTTC.

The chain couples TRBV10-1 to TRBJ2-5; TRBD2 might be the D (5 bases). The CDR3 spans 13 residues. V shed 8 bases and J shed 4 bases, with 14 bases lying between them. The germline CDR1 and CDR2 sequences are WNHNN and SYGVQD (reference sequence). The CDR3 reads CASCCPGLETQYF. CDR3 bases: TGCGCCAGCTGCTGCCCGGGGTTAGAGACCCAGTACTTC.

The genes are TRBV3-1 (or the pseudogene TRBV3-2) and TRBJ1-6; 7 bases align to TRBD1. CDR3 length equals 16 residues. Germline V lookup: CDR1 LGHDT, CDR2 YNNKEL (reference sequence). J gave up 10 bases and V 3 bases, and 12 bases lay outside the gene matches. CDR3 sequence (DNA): TGTGCCAGCAGCCATCTGCCGGAAGGGGGCGAATCACCCCTCCACTTT. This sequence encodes CASSHLPEGGESPLHF.

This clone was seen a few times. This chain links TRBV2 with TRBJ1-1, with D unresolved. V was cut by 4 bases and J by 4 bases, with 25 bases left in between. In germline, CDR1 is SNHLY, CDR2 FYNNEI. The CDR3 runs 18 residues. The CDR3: CASSVASDRRRMVTEAFF. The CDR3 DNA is TGTGCCAGCAGTGTAGCATCGGACCGAAGACGTATGGTCACTGAAGCTTTCTTT.

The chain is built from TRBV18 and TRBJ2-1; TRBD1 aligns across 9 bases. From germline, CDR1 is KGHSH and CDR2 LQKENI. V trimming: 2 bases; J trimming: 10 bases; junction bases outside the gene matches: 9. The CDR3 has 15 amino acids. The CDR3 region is CASSPRDRVSGEQFF. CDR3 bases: TGTGCCAGCTCACCAAGGGACAGGGTTAGCGGCGAGCAGTTCTTC.

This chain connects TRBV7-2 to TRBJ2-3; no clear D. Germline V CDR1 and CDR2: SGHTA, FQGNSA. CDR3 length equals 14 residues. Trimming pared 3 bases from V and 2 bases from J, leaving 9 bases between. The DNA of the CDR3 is TGTGCCAGCAGCTTGCTCAAACACACAGATACGCAGTATTTT. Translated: CASSLLKHTDTQYF.